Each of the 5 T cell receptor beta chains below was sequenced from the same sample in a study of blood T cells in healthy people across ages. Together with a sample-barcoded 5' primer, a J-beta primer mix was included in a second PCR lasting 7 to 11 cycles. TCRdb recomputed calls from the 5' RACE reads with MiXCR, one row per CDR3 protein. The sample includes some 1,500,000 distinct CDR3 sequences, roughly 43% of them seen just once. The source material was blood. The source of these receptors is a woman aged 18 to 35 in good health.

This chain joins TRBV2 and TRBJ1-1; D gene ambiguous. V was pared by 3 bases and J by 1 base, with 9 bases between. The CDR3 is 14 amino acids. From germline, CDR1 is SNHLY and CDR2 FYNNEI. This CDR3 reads CASSDRAANTEAFF. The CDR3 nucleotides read TGTGCCAGCAGTGATCGGGCGGCGAACACTGAAGCTTTCTTT.

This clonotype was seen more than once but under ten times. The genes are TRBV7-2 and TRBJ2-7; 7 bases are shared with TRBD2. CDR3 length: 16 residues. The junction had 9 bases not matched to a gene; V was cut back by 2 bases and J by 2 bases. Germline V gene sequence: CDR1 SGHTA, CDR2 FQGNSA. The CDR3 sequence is CASSLRPLAVAYEQYF. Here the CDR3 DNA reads TGTGCCAGCAGCTTACGTCCGCTAGCGGTTGCCTACGAGCAGTACTTC.

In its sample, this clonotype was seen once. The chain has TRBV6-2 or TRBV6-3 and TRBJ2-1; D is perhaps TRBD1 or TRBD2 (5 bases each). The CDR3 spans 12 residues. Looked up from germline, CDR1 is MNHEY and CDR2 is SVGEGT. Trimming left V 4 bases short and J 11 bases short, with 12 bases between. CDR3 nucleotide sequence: TGTGCCAGCAGTTCGGGGCCCATTCAGCAGTTCTTC. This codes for CASSSGPIQQFF.

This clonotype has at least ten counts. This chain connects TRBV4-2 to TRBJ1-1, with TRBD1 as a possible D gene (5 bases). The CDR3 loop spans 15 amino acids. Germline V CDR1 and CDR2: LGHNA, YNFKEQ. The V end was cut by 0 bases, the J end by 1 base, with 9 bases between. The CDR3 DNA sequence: TGTGCCAGCAGCCAAGATCAGGGCCAGAACACTGAAGCTTTCTTT. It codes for CASSQDQGQNTEAFF.

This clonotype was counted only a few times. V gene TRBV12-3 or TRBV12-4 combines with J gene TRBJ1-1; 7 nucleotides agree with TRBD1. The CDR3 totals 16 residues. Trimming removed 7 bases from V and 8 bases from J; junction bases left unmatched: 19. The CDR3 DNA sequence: TGTGCCAGCAAACCTTTCGGGACAGCGGTAGTAGCCGAAGCTTTCTTT. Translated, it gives CASKPFGTAVVAEAFF.